Given below is one T cell receptor beta chain in context. The record originates from a study of blood T cell repertoires in COVID-19. Overall study context: Collection of acute and convalescent COVID-19 samples took place in the United States, Italy and Spain. The cDNA or gDNA used as material had been derived from T cells, B-cell-depleted T cells, or PBMCs.

In the original analysis: The assay estimated nucleated cells by amplifying reference gene primers. Measured with immunoSEQ multiplex PCR; TCRdb has only the in-frame clones, and not every one. Clone size and the V and J calls come from that table; the DNA yielded D and trimming. The sample yields more than 110,000 clones, roughly 89% seen once. The CDR3 runs 13 residues. J was trimmed by 2 bases and V by 7 bases; bases with no gene match: 4. CDR1 is MNHEY and CDR2 is SVGAGI in the germline V gene. V is TRBV6-5 and J is TRBJ2-7; 8 nucleotides line up with TRBD1. The clonotype was recovered from a man between 60 and 70 years old with active or convalescent COVID-19. The specimen was peripheral blood. The CDR3 is CASKRTGPYEQYF. The CDR3 DNA sequence: TGTGCCAGCAAACGGACAGGGCCCTACGAGCAGTACTTC.